This TCR beta chain stems from a study of T cell responses to AZD1222 COVID-19 vaccine. Study-level points and caveats: Among spike-specific TCRs, nearly half reportedly target unmutated variant regions. In a largely white British group with more females than males, clonal diversity was possibly underestimated.

About this clone: Its target is not known.

Trimming took 7 bases from V and 3 from J; bases not matched to a gene: 5. The CDR3 consists of 13 residues. Germline CDR1 is SQVTM and CDR2 is ANQGSEA. Only in-frame clones appear in the TCRdb table, and some are missing; sequencing was by immunoSEQ multiplex PCR. In the table there are 150,000 to 200,000 clones, 90% to 95% of which are singletons. V gene TRBV29-1 combines with J gene TRBJ2-7; 11 nucleotides line up with TRBD2. This sequence was found in an adult in good health. This specimen consisted of peripheral blood, obtained on day 0 of AZD1222 vaccination. The CDR3, as DNA: TGCAGCGCCTCGACTAGCGGGATCTACGAGCAGTACTTC. It is translated as CSASTSGIYEQYF.